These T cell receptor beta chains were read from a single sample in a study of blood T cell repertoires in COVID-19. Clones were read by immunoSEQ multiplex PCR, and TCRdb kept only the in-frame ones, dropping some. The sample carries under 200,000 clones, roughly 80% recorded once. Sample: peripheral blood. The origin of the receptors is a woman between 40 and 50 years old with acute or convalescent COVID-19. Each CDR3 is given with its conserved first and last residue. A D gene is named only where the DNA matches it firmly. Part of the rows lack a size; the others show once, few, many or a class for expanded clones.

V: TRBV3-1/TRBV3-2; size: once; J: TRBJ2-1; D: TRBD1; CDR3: CASSAGGGNEQFF; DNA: TGTGCCAGCAGTGCAGGGGGCGGAAATGAGCAGTTCTTC
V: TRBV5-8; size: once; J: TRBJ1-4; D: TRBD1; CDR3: CASSVGQGEIEKLFF; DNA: TGTGCCAGCAGCGTTGGACAGGGAGAGATTGAAAAACTGTTTTTT
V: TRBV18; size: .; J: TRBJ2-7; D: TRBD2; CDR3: CASSPKTSVGDEQYF; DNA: TGTGCCAGCTCCCCTAAGACTAGCGTCGGAGACGAGCAGTACTTC
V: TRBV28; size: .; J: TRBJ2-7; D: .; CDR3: CASSPASVITEQYF; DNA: TGTGCCAGCAGTCCCGCCTCGGTGATAACGGAGCAGTACTTC
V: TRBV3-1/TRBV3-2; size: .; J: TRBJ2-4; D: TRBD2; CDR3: CASSQLRTSRADIQYF; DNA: TGTGCCAGCAGCCAGCTAAGGACTAGCAGGGCGGACATTCAGTACTTC
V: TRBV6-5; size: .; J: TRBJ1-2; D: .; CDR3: CASSYAGGYTF; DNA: TGTGCCAGCAGTTACGCGGGTGGCTACACCTTC
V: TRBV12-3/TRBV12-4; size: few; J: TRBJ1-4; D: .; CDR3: CASSPRDEKLFF; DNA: TGTGCCAGCAGTCCCAGGGATGAAAAACTGTTTTTT
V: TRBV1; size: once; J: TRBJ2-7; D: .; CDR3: CTSSRTGKTYEQYF; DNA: TGCACCAGCAGCCGGACAGGGAAAACCTACGAGCAGTACTTC
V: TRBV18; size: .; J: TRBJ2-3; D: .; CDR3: CASSQSPADTQYF; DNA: TGTGCCAGCTCACAGTCCCCAGCAGATACGCAGTATTTT
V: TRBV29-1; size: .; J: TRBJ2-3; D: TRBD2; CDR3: CSAALTSGWADTQYF; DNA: TGCAGCGCCGCCTTGACTAGCGGGTGGGCAGATACGCAGTATTTT
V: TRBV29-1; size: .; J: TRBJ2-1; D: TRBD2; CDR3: CSFRRLAGGSDEQFF; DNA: TGCAGCTTCCGCAGGTTGGCGGGGGGTTCGGATGAGCAGTTCTTC
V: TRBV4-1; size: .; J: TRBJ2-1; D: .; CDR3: CASSQAGRPEYNEQFF; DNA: TGCGCCAGCAGCCAGGCTGGTCGGCCGGAGTACAATGAGCAGTTCTTC
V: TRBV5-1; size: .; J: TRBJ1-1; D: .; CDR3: CASSLKLDTEAFF; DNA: TGCGCCAGCAGCTTAAAGCTGGACACTGAAGCTTTCTTT
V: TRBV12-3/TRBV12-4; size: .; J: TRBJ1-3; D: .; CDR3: CASKKLQANTIYF; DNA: TGTGCCAGCAAAAAATTGCAAGCAAACACCATATATTTT
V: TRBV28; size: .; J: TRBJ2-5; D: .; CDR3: CATQGTPEGETQYF; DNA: TGTGCCACCCAGGGGACCCCAGAGGGAGAGACCCAGTACTTC
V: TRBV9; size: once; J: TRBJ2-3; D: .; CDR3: CASSSPSPDTQYF; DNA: TGTGCCAGCAGCTCCCCCTCTCCAGATACGCAGTATTTT
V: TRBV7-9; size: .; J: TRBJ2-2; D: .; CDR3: CASSLLAGLNTGELFF; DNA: TGTGCCAGCAGCTTATTGGCAGGGCTGAACACCGGGGAGCTGTTTTTT
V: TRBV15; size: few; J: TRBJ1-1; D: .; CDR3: CATSRKGDTEAFF; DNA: TGTGCCACCAGCAGAAAAGGGGACACTGAAGCTTTCTTT
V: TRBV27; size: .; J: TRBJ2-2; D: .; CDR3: CASSWSGYTGELFF; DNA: TGTGCCAGCAGTTGGTCCGGGTACACCGGGGAGCTGTTTTTT
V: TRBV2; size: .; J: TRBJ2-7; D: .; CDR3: CASTSAGSGSYEQYF; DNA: TGTGCCAGCACTAGTGCCGGGTCCGGCTCCTACGAGCAGTACTTC
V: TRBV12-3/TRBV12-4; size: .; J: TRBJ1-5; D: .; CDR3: CASTSSNQPQHF; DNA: TGTGCCAGCACCAGTAGCAATCAGCCCCAGCATTTT
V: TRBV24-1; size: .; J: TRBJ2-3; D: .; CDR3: CATSPPEGFTDTQYF; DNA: TGTGCCACCAGCCCTCCCGAGGGTTTTACAGATACGCAGTATTTT
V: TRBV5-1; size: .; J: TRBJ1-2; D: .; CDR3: CASSSGYGETLNYGYTF; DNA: TGCGCCAGCAGCTCCGGTTATGGGGAGACGCTAAACTATGGCTACACCTTC
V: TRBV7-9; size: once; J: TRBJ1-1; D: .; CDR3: CASSLGPLTEAFF; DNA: TGTGCCAGCAGCTTAGGTCCTTTGACTGAAGCTTTCTTT
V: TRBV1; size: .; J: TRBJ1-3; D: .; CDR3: CTSSQDVRGQGVHTIYF; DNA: TGCACCAGCAGCCAAGATGTCAGAGGACAGGGGGTCCACACCATATATTTT
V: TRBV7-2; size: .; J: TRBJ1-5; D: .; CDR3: CASSRASSDYSNQPQHF; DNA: TGTGCCAGCAGCCGCGCGTCTAGTGACTATAGCAATCAGCCCCAGCATTTT
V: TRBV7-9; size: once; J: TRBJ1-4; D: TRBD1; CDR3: CASSKRQGRMGDEKLFF; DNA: TGTGCCAGCAGTAAACGACAGGGGCGAATGGGTGATGAAAAACTGTTTTTT
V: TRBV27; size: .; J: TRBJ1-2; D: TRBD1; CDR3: CASSDITGAGGYTF; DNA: TGTGCCAGCAGCGACATTACAGGGGCCGGGGGCTACACCTTC
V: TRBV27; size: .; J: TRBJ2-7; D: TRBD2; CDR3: CASSYVVAGAYEQYF; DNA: TGTGCCAGCAGTTACGTGGTAGCGGGGGCCTACGAGCAGTACTTC
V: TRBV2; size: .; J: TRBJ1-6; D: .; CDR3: CASSGENGGGSYNSPLHF; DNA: TGTGCCAGCAGTGGTGAAAACGGGGGGGGCTCCTATAATTCACCCCTCCACTTT
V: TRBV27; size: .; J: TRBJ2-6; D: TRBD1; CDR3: CASGKGTGGAGANVLTF; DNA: TGTGCCAGCGGGAAAGGGACAGGGGGCGCTGGGGCCAACGTCCTGACTTTC
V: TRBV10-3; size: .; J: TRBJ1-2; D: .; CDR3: CAISESGRGDYGYTF; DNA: TGTGCCATCAGTGAGTCGGGAAGGGGTGACTATGGCTACACCTTC
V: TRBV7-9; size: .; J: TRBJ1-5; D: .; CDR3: CASSFAGRGQPQHF; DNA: TGTGCCAGCAGCTTCGCGGGGCGCGGTCAGCCCCAGCATTTT
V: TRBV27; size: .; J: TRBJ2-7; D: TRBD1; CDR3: CASSLTKDRGLYEQYF; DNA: TGTGCCAGCAGTTTAACAAAGGACAGGGGGCTCTACGAGCAGTACTTC
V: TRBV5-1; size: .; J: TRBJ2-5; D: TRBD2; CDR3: CASSLSLAGGQETQYF; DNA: TGCGCCAGCAGCTTGAGCCTAGCGGGGGGGCAAGAGACCCAGTACTTC
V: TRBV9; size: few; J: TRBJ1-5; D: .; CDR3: CASSVGGPNQPQHF; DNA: TGTGCCAGCAGCGTAGGAGGTCCCAATCAGCCCCAGCATTTT
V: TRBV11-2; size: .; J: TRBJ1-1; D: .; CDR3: CASSQQGTEAFF; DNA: TGTGCCAGCAGCCAACAGGGTACTGAAGCTTTCTTT
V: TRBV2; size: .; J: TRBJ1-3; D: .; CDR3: CASSEYRPKFYGNTIYF; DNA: TGTGCCAGCAGTGAATACAGGCCGAAATTTTACGGGAACACCATATATTTT
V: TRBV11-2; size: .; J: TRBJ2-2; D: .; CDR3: CASSLVYRAGELFF; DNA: TGTGCCAGCAGCTTAGTATACAGGGCCGGGGAGCTGTTTTTT
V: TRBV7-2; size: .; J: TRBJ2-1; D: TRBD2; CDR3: CASSQTSGKFNEQFF; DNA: TGTGCCAGCAGCCAGACTAGCGGGAAGTTCAATGAGCAGTTCTTC